This T cell receptor beta chain is from a study of T cell responses to AZD1222 COVID-19 vaccine. Method: immunoSEQ multiplex PCR; TCRdb's copy keeps in-frame clones and lacks some. The sample has 130,000 to 150,000 clones, 70% to 90% seen once. The CDR3 is made up of 14 amino acids. Germline values: CDR1 SGHTA, CDR2 FQGNSA. Trimming shortened V by 1 base and J by 4 bases, and 10 bases separated the two germline ends. The receptor comes from an adult in good health. Here the sequenced sample was peripheral blood, taken on day 0 of AZD1222 vaccination. The chain is built from TRBV7-2 and TRBJ1-2; the D gene is possibly TRBD1 (5 bases). The CDR3 DNA sequence: TGTGCCAGCAGCTTAGGGGGCCGGGGCTATGGCTACACCTTC. This translates into CASSLGGRGYGYTF.